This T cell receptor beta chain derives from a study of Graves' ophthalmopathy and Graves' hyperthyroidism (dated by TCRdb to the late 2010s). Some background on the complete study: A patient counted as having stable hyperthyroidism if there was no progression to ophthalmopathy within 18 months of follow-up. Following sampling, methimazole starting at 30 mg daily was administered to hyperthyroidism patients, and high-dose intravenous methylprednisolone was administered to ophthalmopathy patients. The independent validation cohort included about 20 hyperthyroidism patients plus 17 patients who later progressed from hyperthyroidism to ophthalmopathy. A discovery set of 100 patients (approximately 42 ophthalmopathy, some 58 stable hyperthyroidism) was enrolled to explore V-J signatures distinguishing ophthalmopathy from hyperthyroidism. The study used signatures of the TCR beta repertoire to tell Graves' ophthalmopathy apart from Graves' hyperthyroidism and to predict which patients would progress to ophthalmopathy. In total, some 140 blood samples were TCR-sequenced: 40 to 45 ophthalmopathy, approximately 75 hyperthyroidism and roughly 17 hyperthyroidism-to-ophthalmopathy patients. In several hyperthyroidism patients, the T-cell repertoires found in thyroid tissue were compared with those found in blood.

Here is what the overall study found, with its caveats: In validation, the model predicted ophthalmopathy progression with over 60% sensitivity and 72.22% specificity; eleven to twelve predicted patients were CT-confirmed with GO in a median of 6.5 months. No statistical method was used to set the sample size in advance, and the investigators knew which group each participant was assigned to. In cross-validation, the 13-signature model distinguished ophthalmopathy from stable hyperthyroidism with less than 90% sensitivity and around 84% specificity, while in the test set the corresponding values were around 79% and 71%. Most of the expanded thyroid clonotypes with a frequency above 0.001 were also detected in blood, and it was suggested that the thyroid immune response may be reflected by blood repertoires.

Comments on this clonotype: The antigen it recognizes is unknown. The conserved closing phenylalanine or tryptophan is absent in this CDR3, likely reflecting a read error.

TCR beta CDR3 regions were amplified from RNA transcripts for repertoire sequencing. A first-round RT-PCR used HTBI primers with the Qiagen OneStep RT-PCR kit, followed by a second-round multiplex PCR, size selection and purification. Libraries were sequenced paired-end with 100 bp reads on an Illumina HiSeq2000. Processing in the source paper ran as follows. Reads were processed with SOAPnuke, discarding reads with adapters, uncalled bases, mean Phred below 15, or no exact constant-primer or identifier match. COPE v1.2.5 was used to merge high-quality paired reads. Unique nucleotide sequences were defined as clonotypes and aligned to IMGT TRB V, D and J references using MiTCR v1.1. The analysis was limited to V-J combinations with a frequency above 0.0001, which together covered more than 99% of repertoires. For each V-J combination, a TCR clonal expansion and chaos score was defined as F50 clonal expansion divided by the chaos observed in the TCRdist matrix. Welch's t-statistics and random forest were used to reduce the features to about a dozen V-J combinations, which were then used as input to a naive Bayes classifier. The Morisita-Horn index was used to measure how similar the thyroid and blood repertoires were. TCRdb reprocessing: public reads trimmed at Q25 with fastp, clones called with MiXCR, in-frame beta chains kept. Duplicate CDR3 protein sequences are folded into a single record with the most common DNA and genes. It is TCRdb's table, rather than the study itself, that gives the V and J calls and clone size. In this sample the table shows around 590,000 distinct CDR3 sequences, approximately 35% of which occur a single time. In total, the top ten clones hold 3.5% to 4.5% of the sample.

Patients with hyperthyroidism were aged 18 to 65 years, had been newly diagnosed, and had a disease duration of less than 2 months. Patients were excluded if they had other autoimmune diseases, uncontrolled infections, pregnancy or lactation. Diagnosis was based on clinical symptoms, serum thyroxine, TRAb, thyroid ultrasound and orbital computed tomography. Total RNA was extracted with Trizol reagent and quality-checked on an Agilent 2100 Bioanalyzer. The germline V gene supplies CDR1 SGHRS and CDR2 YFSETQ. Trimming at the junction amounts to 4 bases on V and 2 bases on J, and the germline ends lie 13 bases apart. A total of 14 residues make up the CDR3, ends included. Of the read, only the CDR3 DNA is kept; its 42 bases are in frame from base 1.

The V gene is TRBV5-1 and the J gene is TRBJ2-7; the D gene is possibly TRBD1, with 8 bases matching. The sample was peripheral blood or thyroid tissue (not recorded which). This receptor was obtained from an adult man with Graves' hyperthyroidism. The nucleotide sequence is TGCGCCAGCAGCCGTACAGGGGGGGCCTACGAGCAGTACCTC. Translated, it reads CASSRTGGAYEQYL.